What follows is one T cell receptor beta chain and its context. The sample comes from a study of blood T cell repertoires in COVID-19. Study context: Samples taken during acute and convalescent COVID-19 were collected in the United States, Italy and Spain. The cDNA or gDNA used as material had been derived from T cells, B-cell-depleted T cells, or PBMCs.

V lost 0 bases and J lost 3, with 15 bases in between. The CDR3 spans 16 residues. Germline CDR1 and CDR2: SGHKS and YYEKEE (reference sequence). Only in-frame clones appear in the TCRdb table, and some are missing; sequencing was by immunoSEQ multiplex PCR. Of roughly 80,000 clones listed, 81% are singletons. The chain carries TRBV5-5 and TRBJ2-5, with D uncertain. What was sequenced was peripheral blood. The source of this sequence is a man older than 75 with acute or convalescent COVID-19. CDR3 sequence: CASSLGLVGGEETQYF. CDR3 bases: TGTGCCAGCAGCTTGGGTTTAGTGGGTGGAGAAGAGACCCAGTACTTC.